The 9 T cell receptor beta chains listed next were all sequenced from one sample in a study of early T cells in non-severe SARS-CoV-2 infection. TCRdb re-analysed the 5' RACE reads in MiXCR, keeping a single row per CDR3 protein. The data hold about 67,000 distinct CDR3 sequences, with roughly 11% observed a single time. Sequenced: whole blood. All receptors come from an adult who was a healthcare worker with PCR-confirmed SARS-CoV-2 infection or an uninfected control (not recorded which).

Many counts were recorded for this clonotype. The chain links TRBV30 to TRBJ2-7, with 9 bases identical to TRBD1. CDR1 is GTSNPN and CDR2 is SVGIG in the germline V gene (reference sequence). Losses at the gene ends were 3 bases for V and 5 bases for J; bases not matched to a gene: 8. CDR3 length equals 14 residues. The CDR3 bases are TGTGCCTGGAGCCCGGGACAGGGAGTCGACGAGCAGTACTTC. Encoded protein: CAWSPGQGVDEQYF.

This clonotype came up many times. This rearrangement joins TRBV29-1 to TRBJ1-1, with D maybe TRBD1 (5 bases). Germline V gene data show CDR1 as SQVTM and CDR2 as ANQGSEA. The ends were cut back, 6 bases at V and 4 bases at J, with 12 bases in the middle. This CDR3 spans 12 amino acids. The CDR3: CSVVRESTEAFF. The CDR3 DNA reads TGCAGCGTGGTCAGGGAATCCACTGAAGCTTTCTTT.

Ten or more counts support this clonotype. The V gene is TRBV29-1, the J gene TRBJ1-1; D is undetermined. Deletions cut 6 bases from V and 3 bases from J, with 8 bases between. The CDR3 spans 11 residues. The germline gives CDR1 SQVTM, CDR2 ANQGSEA. The CDR3 protein is CSVGLHTEAFF. For the CDR3, the DNA is TGCAGCGTGGGCCTCCACACTGAAGCTTTCTTT. Drawing the rest from reference TRBV29-1 and TRBJ1-1, the complete variable domain is SAVISQKPSRDICQRGTSLTIQCQVDSQVTMMFWYRQQPGQSLTLIATANQGSEATYESGFVIDKFPISRPNLTFSTLTVSNMSPEDSSIYLCSVGLHTEAFFGQGTRLTVV.

This clonotype came up many times. The chain recombines TRBV15 with TRBJ2-5; D is perhaps TRBD2 (6 bases). There are 15 residues in the CDR3. Trimming stripped 1 base from V and 4 bases from J, with 13 bases between. Per germline, CDR1 LNHNV and CDR2 YYDKDF (reference sequence). The CDR3 is CATSRVIASAETQYF. The CDR3 DNA reads as TGTGCCACCAGCAGAGTTATTGCTAGCGCAGAGACCCAGTACTTC.

The gene calls are TRBV7-9 and TRBJ2-7; 7 positions match TRBD1. Trimming cost V 4 bases and J 3 bases; bases outside gene matches: 9. This CDR3 spans 15 amino acids. Germline loops: CDR1 SEHNR, CDR2 FQNEAQ (reference sequence). CDR3 in amino acids: CASSSNSRGNYEQYF. The CDR3 DNA reads TGTGCCAGCAGCTCAAATTCCAGGGGGAACTACGAGCAGTACTTC.

This clonotype has only a few counts. This chain uses TRBV7-9 with TRBJ1-5; 7 positions agree with TRBD1. There are 14 residues in the CDR3. V dropped 5 bases and J dropped 7; count of bases not matched to a gene: 8. Germline-derived CDR1 and CDR2 are SEHNR and FQNEAQ (reference sequence). CDR3 DNA: TGTGCCAGCAGCCTTACAGGGGTTAAGCAGCCCCAGCATTTT. Translated, it gives CASSLTGVKQPQHF.

In this sample, this clonotype turned up a few times. This chain uses TRBV9 with TRBJ2-1; 9 bases map to TRBD2. Germline trimming cut 0 bases from V and 8 bases from J; bases unmatched to any gene: 9. The CDR3 has 16 residues. In germline, CDR1 is SGDLS, CDR2 YYNGEE. In DNA, the CDR3 is TGTGCCAGCAGCGTAGAGGGTAGCGGGAGAGCTGATGAGCAGTTCTTC. Amino acids: CASSVEGSGRADEQFF.

The V call is TRBV29-1, the J call TRBJ2-3; D not certain. V was cut by 2 bases and J by 4 bases, with 7 bases left in between. The CDR3 runs 12 residues. CDR1 is SQVTM and CDR2 is ANQGSEA in the germline V gene. The CDR3 nucleotides are TGCAGCGTTGAAAAATCGCCAGATACGCAGTATTTT. It translates to CSVEKSPDTQYF.

This clonotype was seen only once. The CDR3 nucleotides read TGTGCCAGCAAGCCTGTGAGCGGAACAGGAGAGACCCAGTACTTC. As protein: CASKPVSGTGETQYF. The rearrangement links TRBV6-2 or TRBV6-3 to TRBJ2-5; D is tentatively TRBD1 or TRBD2 (5 bases each). Germline V gives CDR1 MNHEY, CDR2 SVGEGT. This CDR3 contains 15 residues. V was shortened by 7 bases and J by 4 bases, with 19 bases between the two germline ends.